Detailed here is one T cell receptor (beta chain). The antigen is undetermined. A read error may be the cause here, since a much bigger clone is one base away. It is likely a read error, because the conserved phenylalanine at the end of the CDR3 is missing. The record originates from a study of tumor-infiltrating lymphocytes in primary liver carcinoma. Study-level findings and limits: A significantly higher top-250-clone fraction was recorded for tumors than for blood (p = 0.039).

From around 0.5 ug of total RNA, TCR beta-specific cDNA was reverse-transcribed using a constant-region primer. Modified slightly, ARM-PCR produced TCR beta libraries over three nested multiplex PCR rounds. A C-beta reverse primer was combined with TRBV1-TRBV30 forward primers in the first two PCR rounds, and each round had roughly 9 cycles. In TCRdb, the multiplex PCR reads were re-called with MiXCR into one record per CDR3 protein. This sample has 250,000 to 400,000 distinct CDR3 sequences, with 65% found just once. Losses at the gene ends were 3 bases for V and 4 bases for J; bases not matched to a gene: 7. Looked up from germline, CDR1 is LGHNA and CDR2 is YNFKEQ. There are 16 residues in the CDR3. The blood RNA (from unsorted whole blood) was obtained, and germline DNA was also extracted. In advance of surgery, approximately 4 milliliters of peripheral blood were collected.

This TCR was recovered from a man aged 40-55 years with primary liver carcinoma and hepatitis B virus infection. The rearrangement uses TRBV4-2 and TRBJ2-7; 12 nucleotides match TRBD2. Sequenced input: peripheral blood. The CDR3 here is CASSQFGTSGGYEQYL. CDR3 DNA: TGTGCCAGCAGCCAGTTTGGTACTAGCGGGGGGTACGAGCAGTACCTC.